This is a list of T cell receptor beta chains from one sample in a study of cytomegalovirus exposure and HLA in healthy donors. Here immunoSEQ multiplex PCR was the method, and the copy in TCRdb shows in-frame clones only, minus some. The sample has some 150,000 clones; around 64% are singletons. The sample comprised PBMCs. All receptors come from a woman aged 25 to 39 in good health and CMV-seronegative. Both conserved end residues are part of each CDR3. The D gene is left open where the match is weak. Where a row states a size, it is once, few, many or the class of an expanded clone; other rows omit it.

d_call: TRBD1; clone_size: .; j_call: TRBJ2-2; v_call: TRBV4-1; cdr3_nt: TGCGCCAGTAACGGACAGGGGGCTAACACCGGGGAGCTGTTTTTT; cdr3_aa: CASNGQGANTGELFF
d_call: .; clone_size: .; j_call: TRBJ1-3; v_call: TRBV28; cdr3_nt: TGTGCCAGCAGTCCTTGGCCTGGGCTTGGAAACACCATATATTTT; cdr3_aa: CASSPWPGLGNTIYF
d_call: .; clone_size: .; j_call: TRBJ1-1; v_call: TRBV7-2; cdr3_nt: TGTGCCAGCAGCTTAGTATACAGGGATCAAGGAGCTTTCTTT; cdr3_aa: CASSLVYRDQGAFF
d_call: .; clone_size: .; j_call: TRBJ1-3; v_call: TRBV28; cdr3_nt: TGTGCCAGCAGTTTACCGTTAGGGGCTGGAAACACCATATATTTT; cdr3_aa: CASSLPLGAGNTIYF
d_call: TRBD2; clone_size: .; j_call: TRBJ2-1; v_call: TRBV28; cdr3_nt: TGTGCCAGCAGGACTCTAGCGGGAGGGTCCTACAATGAGCAGTTCTTC; cdr3_aa: CASRTLAGGSYNEQFF
d_call: TRBD1; clone_size: few; j_call: TRBJ1-4; v_call: TRBV27; cdr3_nt: TGTGCCAGCAGTTTATACCCGCCGGGACAGGCAACTAATGAAAAACTGTTTTTT; cdr3_aa: CASSLYPPGQATNEKLFF
d_call: TRBD1; clone_size: .; j_call: TRBJ2-3; v_call: TRBV6-1; cdr3_nt: TGTGCCAGCACCAGGGACAGGGGGCAACAAGATACGCAGTATTTT; cdr3_aa: CASTRDRGQQDTQYF
d_call: .; clone_size: .; j_call: TRBJ1-6; v_call: TRBV2; cdr3_nt: TGTGCCAGGCGGGACCAAAATTCACCCCTCCACTTT; cdr3_aa: CARRDQNSPLHF
d_call: .; clone_size: .; j_call: TRBJ1-1; v_call: TRBV5-1; cdr3_nt: TGCGCCAGCAGCTTGGGTAACATGAACACTGAAGCTTTCTTT; cdr3_aa: CASSLGNMNTEAFF
d_call: .; clone_size: .; j_call: TRBJ2-6; v_call: TRBV19; cdr3_nt: TGTGCCAGTAGTATGAGGGTTCCCGTCTCTGGGGCCAACGTCCTGACTTTC; cdr3_aa: CASSMRVPVSGANVLTF
d_call: TRBD2; clone_size: .; j_call: TRBJ2-1; v_call: TRBV7-3; cdr3_nt: TGTGCCAGCAGCTTTGGAACTAGCGGACACAATGAGCAGTTCTTC; cdr3_aa: CASSFGTSGHNEQFF
d_call: TRBD2; clone_size: .; j_call: TRBJ2-2; v_call: TRBV4-2; cdr3_nt: TGTGCCAGCAGCCAGGGACTAGCGGGGGAAAGCGGGGAGCTGTTTTTT; cdr3_aa: CASSQGLAGESGELFF
d_call: TRBD2; clone_size: .; j_call: TRBJ2-7; v_call: TRBV18; cdr3_nt: TGTGCCAGCTCACCTAGCGGGACTTACTACGAGCAGTACTTC; cdr3_aa: CASSPSGTYYEQYF
d_call: .; clone_size: .; j_call: TRBJ2-5; v_call: TRBV11-3; cdr3_nt: TGTGCCAGCAGCCAAGGAGCAGCTATTGTAGAGACCCAGTACTTC; cdr3_aa: CASSQGAAIVETQYF
d_call: TRBD1; clone_size: .; j_call: TRBJ1-1; v_call: TRBV4-3; cdr3_nt: TGCGCCAGCAGCCAGGACAGGGGAGGGGTAGAAGCTTTCTTT; cdr3_aa: CASSQDRGGVEAFF
d_call: .; clone_size: .; j_call: TRBJ1-6; v_call: TRBV27; cdr3_nt: TGTGCCAGCAGTTTATCAGAGGTCGGGAATTCACCCCTCCACTTT; cdr3_aa: CASSLSEVGNSPLHF
d_call: TRBD1; clone_size: .; j_call: TRBJ2-7; v_call: TRBV11-2; cdr3_nt: TGTGCCAGCAGCCCCCTTAGAGGACAGGGATACGAGCAGTACTTC; cdr3_aa: CASSPLRGQGYEQYF
d_call: TRBD1; clone_size: .; j_call: TRBJ1-1; v_call: TRBV7-6; cdr3_nt: TGTGCCAGCAGCCCCCACGGGGACAGTGAAGCTTTCTTT; cdr3_aa: CASSPHGDSEAFF
d_call: .; clone_size: .; j_call: TRBJ2-3; v_call: TRBV4-3; cdr3_nt: TGCGCCAGCAGCCAAGGTTCGGCGGGGAGATCAGATACGCAGTATTTT; cdr3_aa: CASSQGSAGRSDTQYF
d_call: TRBD1; clone_size: few; j_call: TRBJ1-1; v_call: TRBV5-1; cdr3_nt: TGCGCCAGCAGCTTACTACAGGGGGTGAACACTGAAGCTTTCTTT; cdr3_aa: CASSLLQGVNTEAFF
d_call: TRBD2; clone_size: .; j_call: TRBJ2-2; v_call: TRBV28; cdr3_nt: TGTGCCAGCAGCATTCTAAGGATAGCGGGGCCCCACGGGGAGCTGTTTTTT; cdr3_aa: CASSILRIAGPHGELFF
d_call: .; clone_size: few; j_call: TRBJ1-1; v_call: TRBV5-6; cdr3_nt: TGTGCCAGCACCCTATCTCCGGGGGGAAACACTGAAGCTTTCTTT; cdr3_aa: CASTLSPGGNTEAFF
d_call: .; clone_size: .; j_call: TRBJ1-6; v_call: TRBV2; cdr3_nt: TGTGCCAGCAGCCCGGGAAATTCACCCCTCCACTTT; cdr3_aa: CASSPGNSPLHF
d_call: TRBD1; clone_size: once; j_call: TRBJ1-2; v_call: TRBV28; cdr3_nt: TGTGCCAGCAGTTCATTGGACAGGGAGTACTATGGCTACACCTTC; cdr3_aa: CASSSLDREYYGYTF
d_call: .; clone_size: .; j_call: TRBJ2-2; v_call: TRBV6-5; cdr3_nt: TGTGCCAGCAACCATAGAGGCGGGGAGCTGTTTTTT; cdr3_aa: CASNHRGGELFF
d_call: .; clone_size: .; j_call: TRBJ1-4; v_call: TRBV6-5; cdr3_nt: TGTGCCAATTCGGAGGGAACTAATGAAAAACTGTTTTTT; cdr3_aa: CANSEGTNEKLFF
d_call: TRBD1; clone_size: once; j_call: TRBJ1-3; v_call: TRBV7-2; cdr3_nt: TGTGCCAGCAGCTTAGTTGGGACAGGGTTTGGAAACACCATATATTTT; cdr3_aa: CASSLVGTGFGNTIYF
d_call: .; clone_size: once; j_call: TRBJ2-5; v_call: TRBV14; cdr3_nt: TGTGCCAGCAGCGAGAGGGCCGAGACCCAGTACTTC; cdr3_aa: CASSERAETQYF
d_call: TRBD1; clone_size: .; j_call: TRBJ2-7; v_call: TRBV28; cdr3_nt: TGTGCCAGCACCCCCTTGTGGGACAGTACATACGAGCAGTACTTC; cdr3_aa: CASTPLWDSTYEQYF
d_call: .; clone_size: .; j_call: TRBJ1-5; v_call: TRBV14; cdr3_nt: TGTGCCAGCAGCCATGGACATTTTGAGCCCCAGCATTTT; cdr3_aa: CASSHGHFEPQHF
d_call: TRBD1; clone_size: .; j_call: TRBJ2-5; v_call: TRBV5-4; cdr3_nt: TGTGCCAGCAGCTTAAGGACAGGGGAAGGAGAGACCCAGTACTTC; cdr3_aa: CASSLRTGEGETQYF
d_call: TRBD1; clone_size: .; j_call: TRBJ1-2; v_call: TRBV4-2; cdr3_nt: TGTGCCAGCAGCCAAGGGGACAGGGGAATCGATGGCTACACCTTC; cdr3_aa: CASSQGDRGIDGYTF
d_call: .; clone_size: once; j_call: TRBJ2-7; v_call: TRBV5-1; cdr3_nt: TGCGCCAGCAGCTTAGAGACAGCCTACGAGCAGTACTTC; cdr3_aa: CASSLETAYEQYF
d_call: .; clone_size: .; j_call: TRBJ1-6; v_call: TRBV7-2; cdr3_nt: TGTGCCAGCAGCTTAGAGCAGGGAAATAATTCACCCCTCCACTTT; cdr3_aa: CASSLEQGNNSPLHF
d_call: TRBD1; clone_size: .; j_call: TRBJ1-6; v_call: TRBV7-2; cdr3_nt: TGTGCCAGCAGCTTCGGACAGGGAGGGTATTCACCCCTCCACTTT; cdr3_aa: CASSFGQGGYSPLHF
d_call: .; clone_size: .; j_call: TRBJ2-7; v_call: TRBV21-1; cdr3_nt: TGTGCCAGCACGGGGACAGGGTCGACTGGCGCTGCGAGCGAGCAGTACTTC; cdr3_aa: CASTGTGSTGAASEQYF
d_call: .; clone_size: .; j_call: TRBJ1-5; v_call: TRBV28; cdr3_nt: TGTGCCAGCGTGACAACCTGGAGCAATCAGCCCCAGCATTTT; cdr3_aa: CASVTTWSNQPQHF
d_call: .; clone_size: .; j_call: TRBJ2-1; v_call: TRBV9; cdr3_nt: TGTGCCAGCAGCGTAGGTAGTGGGGGGGGCTCGATCTTC; cdr3_aa: CASSVGSGGGSIF
d_call: TRBD1; clone_size: .; j_call: TRBJ2-2; v_call: TRBV7-7; cdr3_nt: TGTGCCAGCAGTCCGGACAGGGGGCCCACCGGGGAGCTGTTTTTT; cdr3_aa: CASSPDRGPTGELFF
d_call: .; clone_size: .; j_call: TRBJ1-2; v_call: TRBV7-9; cdr3_nt: TGTGCCAGCAGCTTAGTAGGGGCCGGGGGCTATGGCTACACCTTC; cdr3_aa: CASSLVGAGGYGYTF
d_call: .; clone_size: .; j_call: TRBJ1-3; v_call: TRBV28; cdr3_nt: TGTGCCAGCAGTTTAGGAGGGATTTACAGTTCTGGAAACACCATATATTTT; cdr3_aa: CASSLGGIYSSGNTIYF
d_call: TRBD1; clone_size: .; j_call: TRBJ2-5; v_call: TRBV7-9; cdr3_nt: TGTGCCAGCAGCCCTTCGGCCGGGACAGGGGTTCTCCAAGAGACCCAGTACTTC; cdr3_aa: CASSPSAGTGVLQETQYF
d_call: .; clone_size: .; j_call: TRBJ1-2; v_call: TRBV6-1; cdr3_nt: TGTGCCACCCGACCACTCCAGGGCTCACTTGGCTACACCTTC; cdr3_aa: CATRPLQGSLGYTF
d_call: TRBD1; clone_size: .; j_call: TRBJ1-5; v_call: TRBV5-1; cdr3_nt: TGCGCCAGCAGCCCGACAGGGGAGGGCAATCAGCCCCAGCATTTT; cdr3_aa: CASSPTGEGNQPQHF
d_call: .; clone_size: once; j_call: TRBJ2-7; v_call: TRBV4-3; cdr3_nt: TGCGCCAGCAGCCAAGTTCCGGGAACACACCCATACGAGCAGTACTTC; cdr3_aa: CASSQVPGTHPYEQYF
d_call: .; clone_size: .; j_call: TRBJ2-6; v_call: TRBV19; cdr3_nt: TGTGCCAGTAGTATATGGGGTGTGGGGGGCTCTGGGGCCAACGTCCTGACTTTC; cdr3_aa: CASSIWGVGGSGANVLTF
d_call: TRBD1; clone_size: .; j_call: TRBJ1-1; v_call: TRBV6-5; cdr3_nt: TGTGCCAGCAGAAGGGACAGTAACGCTGAAGCTTTCTTT; cdr3_aa: CASRRDSNAEAFF
d_call: TRBD2; clone_size: few; j_call: TRBJ2-5; v_call: TRBV29-1; cdr3_nt: TGCAGCACTGCCAAATCGGGACTAGCGGGATTGCGCGAGACCCAGTACTTC; cdr3_aa: CSTAKSGLAGLRETQYF
d_call: .; clone_size: .; j_call: TRBJ2-5; v_call: TRBV27; cdr3_nt: TGTGCCAGCAGTTTATCAGCGACTAGGAGAATCCAAGAGACCCAGTACTTC; cdr3_aa: CASSLSATRRIQETQYF
d_call: .; clone_size: .; j_call: TRBJ2-7; v_call: TRBV2; cdr3_nt: TGTGCCAGCAGTGAGAACCAGGGAGGCTACGAGCAGTACTTC; cdr3_aa: CASSENQGGYEQYF
d_call: .; clone_size: few; j_call: TRBJ1-2; v_call: TRBV28; cdr3_nt: TGTGCCAGCAGTTTCGTTAGGGGCTATGGCTACACCTTC; cdr3_aa: CASSFVRGYGYTF
d_call: .; clone_size: .; j_call: TRBJ2-2; v_call: TRBV5-1; cdr3_nt: TGCGCCAACAGCTTGGCAGTAGGGAGGTACGAGACTAGGATTACCGGGGAGCTGTTTTTT; cdr3_aa: CANSLAVGRYETRITGELFF
d_call: TRBD2; clone_size: .; j_call: TRBJ2-1; v_call: TRBV4-3; cdr3_nt: TGCGCCAGCAGCCAAGATAGGGGCGCGGGGGTCCCTTACAATGAGCAGTTCTTC; cdr3_aa: CASSQDRGAGVPYNEQFF
d_call: .; clone_size: .; j_call: TRBJ2-2; v_call: TRBV30; cdr3_nt: TGTGCCTGGAGTGTACGGGGTACCGGGGAGCTGTTTTTT; cdr3_aa: CAWSVRGTGELFF
d_call: .; clone_size: few; j_call: TRBJ1-4; v_call: TRBV5-1; cdr3_nt: TGCGCCAGCAGCTTGGATTATCGGTTAGGGGCCGACCAGAGGGGGCTGTTTTTT; cdr3_aa: CASSLDYRLGADQRGLFF